The 27 T cell receptor beta chains below were found in one sample sequenced in a study of T cells in Graves' hyperthyroidism and ophthalmopathy. Amplified TCR beta CDR3 regions came from RNA transcripts. HTBI primers drove first-round RT-PCR of the TCR CDR3. From the multiplex PCR reads, TCRdb called clonotypes with MiXCR, one entry per CDR3 protein. Of approximately 510,000 distinct CDR3 sequences listed, roughly 45% are singletons. The sequenced sample consisted of peripheral blood or thyroid tissue (not recorded which). These TCRs come from an adult woman with Graves' disease, either hyperthyroidism or ophthalmopathy (not recorded which).

This clonotype was counted only a few times. The chain carries TRBV7-9 and TRBJ1-6; D is unresolved. The CDR3 contains 12 residues. Trimming removed 5 bases from V and 9 bases from J, with 8 bases in between. In germline, CDR1 is SEHNR, CDR2 FQNEAQ (reference sequence). DNA for the CDR3: TGTGCCAGCAGCCACGTTCTTTCACCCCTCCACTTT. Encoded protein: CASSHVLSPLHF.

This sequence joins TRBV9 and TRBJ2-7; TRBD1 matches at 8 bases. Germline V lookup: CDR1 SGDLS, CDR2 YYNGEE. This CDR3 is built from 16 residues. Trimming removed 4 bases from V and 2 bases from J; junction bases left unmatched: 11. For the CDR3, the DNA is TGTGCCAGCAGCTTCAACGGACAGGGAACTCCCTACGAGCAGTACTTC. It translates to CASSFNGQGTPYEQYF.

CDR3: CSALTGGLGDDGYTF. DNA of the CDR3: TGCAGTGCACTTACAGGGGGGCTAGGGGACGATGGCTACACCTTC. The chain combines TRBV20-1 with TRBJ1-2; TRBD1 matches at 8 bases. This CDR3 has 15 amino acids. V dropped 6 bases and J dropped 6; count of bases not matched to a gene: 15. Germline CDR1 is DFQATT and CDR2 is SNEGSKA (reference sequence).

This chain joins TRBV7-8 and TRBJ2-7; 7 nucleotides agree with TRBD2. Germline V lookup: CDR1 SGHVS, CDR2 FQNEAQ. V shed 4 bases and J 9 bases; nucleotides not matched to a gene: 9. There are 13 residues in the CDR3. The CDR3 bases are TGTGCCAGCAGCTCGCAGGGAGGGGTGGTGCAGTACTTC. Its translation is CASSSQGGVVQYF.

This rearrangement joins TRBV29-1 to TRBJ1-2, with a tentative D call TRBD1 (5 bases). The V end was cut by 0 bases, the J end by 5 bases, with 16 bases between. Germline-derived CDR1 and CDR2 are SQVTM and ANQGSEA. The CDR3 is 15 residues long. CDR3 DNA: TGCAGCGTTGAAGATGGCCAGGGAGGTTTGTATGGCTACACCTTC. It codes for CSVEDGQGGLYGYTF.

Written as DNA, the CDR3 is TGTGCCAGCGTAGTAGTAGGGGTAAACTATGGCTACACCTTC. Translating gives CASVVVGVNYGYTF. The chain couples TRBV7-8 to TRBJ1-2; D may be TRBD1 (5 bases). In germline, CDR1 is SGHVS, CDR2 FQNEAQ. Trimming shortened V by 8 bases and J by 2 bases, and 15 bases separated the two germline ends. The length of the CDR3 is 14 residues.

This chain links TRBV20-1 with TRBJ1-4; 9 bases map to TRBD1. CDR1 and CDR2 from the germline V gene are DFQATT and SNEGSKA (reference sequence). V lost 0 bases and J lost 7; bases outside the gene matches: 3. The CDR3 has 14 residues. DNA for the CDR3: TGCAGTGCTAGAGATGGGACAGGGCCTGAAAAACTGTTTTTT. The encoded protein is CSARDGTGPEKLFF.

This clonotype was picked up a small number of times. V gene TRBV12-3 or TRBV12-4 combines with J gene TRBJ2-5; D perhaps matches TRBD2 (5 bases). The CDR3 sequence is 13 residues long. The V end lost 6 bases, the J end lost 3 bases, and 11 bases lay between the germline ends. The CDR3 loop is CASREGGEETQYF. In DNA form, the CDR3 reads TGTGCCAGCAGAGAGGGCGGTGAAGAGACCCAGTACTTC.

This clonotype was found many times. The V and J genes are TRBV10-2 and TRBJ1-1, with D perhaps matching TRBD1 (5 bases). V lost 3 bases to trimming and J lost 7 bases, with 12 bases between them. This CDR3 contains 13 residues. The germline V gene has CDR1 WSHSY and CDR2 SAAADI. CDR3 sequence (DNA): TGCGCCAGCAGTGATCACCGACAGATTGAAGCTTTCTTT. Its translation: CASSDHRQIEAFF.

The rearrangement links TRBV7-2 to TRBJ2-2; 11 bases map to TRBD2. The ends lost 11 bases at V and 4 bases at J; junction bases unmatched: 3. The CDR3 spans 13 residues. Germline V gives CDR1 SGHTA, CDR2 FQGNSA. The CDR3 bases are TGTGCCGGGGGGACTAGCGGCACCGGGGAGCTGTTTTTT. Its translation: CAGGTSGTGELFF. The whole variable domain, filled in from reference TRBV7-2 and TRBJ2-2, reads GAGVSQSPSNKVTEKGKDVELRCDPISGHTALYWYRQSLGQGLEFLIYFQGNSAPDKSGLPSDRFSAERTGGSVSTLTIQRTQQEDSAVYLCAGGTSGTGELFFGEGSRLTVL.

The chain recombines TRBV2 with TRBJ2-7; 7 bases are shared with TRBD1. Trimming cost V 6 bases and J 5 bases; bases outside gene matches: 4. Looked up from germline, CDR1 is SNHLY and CDR2 is FYNNEI. The length of the CDR3 is 12 residues. CDR3: CASRLTGNEQYF. CDR3 bases: TGTGCCAGCAGACTGACAGGGAACGAGCAGTACTTC.

This rearrangement joins TRBV7-8 to TRBJ1-2; possible D gene TRBD1, 5 bases. CDR1 is SGHVS, CDR2 FQNEAQ, per germline. Deletions cut 0 bases from V and 6 bases from J, with 11 bases between. CDR3 length: 14 amino acids. The CDR3, as DNA: TGTGCCAGCAGCTTAGCTGGGGGGATACATGGCTACACCTTC. Its translation is CASSLAGGIHGYTF.

V is TRBV11-2 and J is TRBJ2-7; D gene ambiguous. V shed 5 bases and J shed 1 base, with 9 bases lying between them. The CDR3 has 13 amino acids. From germline, CDR1 is SGHAT and CDR2 FQNNGV. CDR3 nucleotide sequence: TGTGCCAGCAGCCCTACCGATTCCTACGAGCAGTACTTC. Translating gives CASSPTDSYEQYF.

The chain has TRBV10-3 and TRBJ2-5; D possibly matches TRBD1 or TRBD2 (6 bases each). CDR1 is ENHRY, CDR2 SYGVKD, per germline. V was trimmed by 2 bases and J by 7 bases, leaving 20 bases between them. This CDR3 contains 16 residues. The CDR3 sequence: CAISEPGATGLGTQYF. CDR3 in DNA: TGTGCCATCAGTGAGCCGGGGGCAACGGGATTGGGGACCCAGTACTTC.

A single count supports this clonotype. The rearrangement links TRBV7-9 to TRBJ2-5; D call uncertain. Germline loops: CDR1 SEHNR, CDR2 FQNEAQ (reference sequence). This CDR3 has 14 residues. Trimming left V 5 bases short and J 2 bases short, with 12 bases between. The CDR3 loop is CASSHRRQQETQYF. CDR3 nucleotides: TGTGCCAGCAGCCACCGGCGGCAACAAGAGACCCAGTACTTC. The whole variable domain, filled in from reference TRBV7-9 and TRBJ2-5, reads DTGVSQNPRHKITKRGQNVTFRCDPISEHNRLYWYRQTLGQGPEFLTYFQNEAQLEKSRLLSDRFSAERPKGSFSTLEIQRTEQGDSAMYLCASSHRRQQETQYFGPGTRLLVL.

This clonotype was seen only a few times. The CDR3 DNA reads TGTGCCAGCAGTTACGGGGGGAGTGGAAACACCATATATTTT. Its translation is CASSYGGSGNTIYF. The V call is TRBV6-5, the J call TRBJ1-3, with D possibly matching TRBD1 (5 bases). V lost 2 bases to trimming and J lost 3 bases, with 8 bases between them. Germline CDR1 MNHEY, CDR2 SVGAGI. This CDR3 is built from 14 residues.

The chain couples TRBV5-1 to TRBJ1-2; D unclear. V was clipped by 1 base and J by 3 bases, with 13 bases between them. There are 15 residues in the CDR3. Germline CDR1 and CDR2: SGHRS and YFSETQ. CDR3 sequence: CASSLSIATDYGYTF. The CDR3 coding sequence is TGCGCCAGCAGCTTGTCTATTGCCACAGACTATGGCTACACCTTC.

This clonotype was detected once. The chain has TRBV4-1 and TRBJ1-1; 8 bases are shared with TRBD1. Germline CDR1 is MGHRA and CDR2 is YSYEKL. Losses at the gene ends were 0 bases for V and 4 bases for J; bases not matched to a gene: 7. There are 16 residues in the CDR3. CDR3 coding DNA: TGCGCCAGCAGCCAAGATACTGGACAGGGAAGCACTGAAGCTTTCTTT. This codes for CASSQDTGQGSTEAFF.

There are many counts of this clonotype. The chain employs TRBV9 and TRBJ2-2, with 9 nucleotides matching TRBD1. The CDR3 covers 16 residues. Germline values: CDR1 SGDLS, CDR2 YYNGEE. The V gene end was trimmed by 0 bases and the J gene end by 4 bases; junction bases not matched to a gene: 4. The CDR3 region is CASSVGQGGVTGELFF. The CDR3 nucleotides read TGTGCCAGCAGCGTAGGACAGGGGGGTGTCACCGGGGAGCTGTTTTTT.

The table lists this clonotype with many counts. V is TRBV29-1 and J is TRBJ1-2, with D possibly TRBD1 on 5 matching bases. Between the trimmed V and J ends, which lost 4 bases and 5 bases, there was a span of 11 bases. CDR3 length equals 12 residues. Germline loops: CDR1 SQVTM, CDR2 ANQGSEA. CDR3 sequence (DNA): TGCAGCGTTGTGAGGGGTGTATATGGCTACACCTTC. Protein sequence: CSVVRGVYGYTF. Variable domain in full (rest from reference TRBV29-1 and TRBJ1-2): SAVISQKPSRDICQRGTSLTIQCQVDSQVTMMFWYRQQPGQSLTLIATANQGSEATYESGFVIDKFPISRPNLTFSTLTVSNMSPEDSSIYLCSVVRGVYGYTFGSGTRLTVV.

This clonotype was seen just once. This chain links TRBV7-9 with TRBJ1-6; no reliable D call. Trimming cost V 5 bases and J 14 bases, with 13 bases left between them. CDR3 length equals 12 residues. The V gene's germline CDR1 is SEHNR and CDR2 FQNEAQ (reference sequence). The CDR3 loop is CASSQSDHSLHF. In DNA form, the CDR3 reads TGTGCCAGCAGCCAGTCGGACCACTCCCTCCACTTT.

The chain is built from TRBV29-1 and TRBJ1-3, with D perhaps TRBD1 (5 bases). The germline V gene has CDR1 SQVTM and CDR2 ANQGSEA. V shed 3 bases and J shed 4 bases, with 13 bases lying between them. CDR3 length equals 14 residues. CDR3 loop: CSVDPHRDGNTIYF. The CDR3 DNA reads TGCAGCGTTGACCCCCACCGGGACGGAAACACCATATATTTT. Complete variable domain (other parts from reference TRBV29-1 and TRBJ1-3): SAVISQKPSRDICQRGTSLTIQCQVDSQVTMMFWYRQQPGQSLTLIATANQGSEATYESGFVIDKFPISRPNLTFSTLTVSNMSPEDSSIYLCSVDPHRDGNTIYFGEGSWLTVV.

The chain combines TRBV5-1 with TRBJ1-2; D is unclear. The germline gives CDR1 SGHRS, CDR2 YFSETQ. This CDR3 contains 15 residues. V was clipped by 0 bases and J by 3 bases, with 12 bases between them. CDR3 amino acids: CASSLEGLADYGYTF. CDR3 bases: TGCGCCAGCAGCTTGGAAGGCCTGGCGGACTATGGCTACACCTTC. The complete variable domain, with remaining parts taken from reference TRBV5-1 and TRBJ1-2, reads KAGVTQTPRYLIKTRGQQVTLSCSPISGHRSVSWYQQTPGQGLQFLFEYFSETQRNKGNFPGRFSGRQFSNSRSEMNVSTLELGDSALYLCASSLEGLADYGYTFGSGTRLTVV.

The gene calls are TRBV4-3 and TRBJ2-3, with 7 nucleotides matching TRBD2. The length of the CDR3 is 15 residues. The junction had 4 bases not matched to a gene; V was cut back by 0 bases and J by 4 bases. Germline assignment: CDR1 LGHNA and CDR2 YSLEER. The CDR3 DNA follows: TGCGCCAGCAGCCAAGACTGGGCGGGGGCAGATACGCAGTATTTT. Translated, it gives CASSQDWAGADTQYF.

This clonotype was counted many times. The V and J genes are TRBV2 and TRBJ1-5; 11 bases are a match to TRBD1. The CDR3 is 16 amino acids. The trim removed 6 bases at V and 5 bases at J, leaving 9 bases unmatched. Germline assignment: CDR1 SNHLY and CDR2 FYNNEI. The CDR3 region is CASRDRDRGFDQPQHF. Here the CDR3 DNA reads TGTGCCAGCAGGGACCGGGACAGGGGGTTTGATCAGCCCCAGCATTTT.

A remark on this clonotype: A much larger clonotype is one base distant, so this may be a read error. The chain is built from TRBV6-5 and TRBJ1-1; 9 bases line up with TRBD1. The V gene's germline CDR1 is MNHEY and CDR2 SVGAGI. The CDR3 is 14 residues long. The CDR3 DNA sequence: TGTGCCAGCTTCTTACAGGGGGCGGACACTGGAGCTTTCTTT. This sequence encodes CASFLQGADTGAFF.

The chain uses TRBV10-3 and TRBJ1-2; D is ambiguous. The CDR3 runs to 14 residues. Germline V gene sequence: CDR1 ENHRY, CDR2 SYGVKD. The V and J ends lost 3 bases and 4 bases respectively, with 12 bases between them. In DNA, the CDR3 is TGTGCCATCAGTGAAGGCGGGTTCGGCTATGGCTACACCTTC. Translated, it gives CAISEGGFGYGYTF.